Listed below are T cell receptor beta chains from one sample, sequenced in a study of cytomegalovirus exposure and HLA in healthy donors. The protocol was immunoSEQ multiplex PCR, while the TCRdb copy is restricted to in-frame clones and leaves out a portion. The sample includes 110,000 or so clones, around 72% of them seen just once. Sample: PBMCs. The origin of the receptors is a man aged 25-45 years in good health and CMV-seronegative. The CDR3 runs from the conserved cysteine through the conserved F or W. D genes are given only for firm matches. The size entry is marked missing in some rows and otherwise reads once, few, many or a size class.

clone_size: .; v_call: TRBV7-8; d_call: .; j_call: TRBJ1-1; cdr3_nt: TGTGCCAGCAGCTTAGCAAGGGGGACGGTAGGCACTGAAGCTTTCTTT; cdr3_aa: CASSLARGTVGTEAFF
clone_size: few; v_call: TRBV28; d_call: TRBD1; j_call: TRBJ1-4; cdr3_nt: TGTGCCAGCAGTTCACAACCGGACAGGGGACTGTTTTTT; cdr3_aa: CASSSQPDRGLFF
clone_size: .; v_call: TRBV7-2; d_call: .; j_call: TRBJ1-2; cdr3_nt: TGTGCCAGCAGCCAACCGGGACAAATCTATGGCTACACCTTC; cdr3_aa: CASSQPGQIYGYTF
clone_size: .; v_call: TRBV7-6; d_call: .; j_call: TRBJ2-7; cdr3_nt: TGTGCCAGCAGCCCGAGCCCCTTCGGCGAGCAGTACTTC; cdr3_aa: CASSPSPFGEQYF
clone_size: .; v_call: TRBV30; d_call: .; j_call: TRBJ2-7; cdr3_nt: TGTGCCTGGAGGCCAATAGCAAATTACGAGCAGTACTTC; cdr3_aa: CAWRPIANYEQYF
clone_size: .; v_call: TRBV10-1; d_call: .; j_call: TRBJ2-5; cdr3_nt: TGCGCCAGCAGTGCCATCGAGTATGGGACCCAGTACTTC; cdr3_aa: CASSAIEYGTQYF
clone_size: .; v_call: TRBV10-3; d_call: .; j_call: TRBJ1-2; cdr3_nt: TGTGCCATCAGTGACCCAGCATCCTCGACAGGCGACTATGGCTACACCTTC; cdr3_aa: CAISDPASSTGDYGYTF
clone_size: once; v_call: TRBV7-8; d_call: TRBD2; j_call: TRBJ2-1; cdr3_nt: TGTGCCAGCAGCCTACCCGGGACTAGCGGGAGTAATGAGCAGTTCTTC; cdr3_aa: CASSLPGTSGSNEQFF
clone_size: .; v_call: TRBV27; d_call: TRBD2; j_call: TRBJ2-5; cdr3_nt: TGTGCCAGCAGTTTAGGGGAGGGTACGGGCGAGACCCAGTACTTC; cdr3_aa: CASSLGEGTGETQYF
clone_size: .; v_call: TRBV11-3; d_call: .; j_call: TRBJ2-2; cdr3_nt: TGTGCCAGCAGCTTAGCAGGGTCCGGGGAGCTGTTTTTT; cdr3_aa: CASSLAGSGELFF
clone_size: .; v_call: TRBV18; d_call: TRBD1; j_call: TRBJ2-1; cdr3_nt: TGTGCCAGCTCACCGGGACAGCTCTACAATGAGCAGTTCTTC; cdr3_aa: CASSPGQLYNEQFF
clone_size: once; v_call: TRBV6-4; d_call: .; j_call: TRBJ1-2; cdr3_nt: TGTGCCAGCAGTGACTCGAATACAGGAAACTATGGCTACACCTTC; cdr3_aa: CASSDSNTGNYGYTF
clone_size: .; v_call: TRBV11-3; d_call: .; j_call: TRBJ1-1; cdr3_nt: TGTGCCAGCAGCTTATCGGGGGTGAACACTGAAGCTTTCTTT; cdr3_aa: CASSLSGVNTEAFF
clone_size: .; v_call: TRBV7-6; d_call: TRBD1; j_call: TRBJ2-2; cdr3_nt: TGTGCCAGCAGCTATAGGACAGGGCGGGCCGGGGAGCTGTTTTTT; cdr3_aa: CASSYRTGRAGELFF
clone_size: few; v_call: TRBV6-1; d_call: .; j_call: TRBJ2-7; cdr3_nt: TGTGCCAGCAGGGCCGCCGGGGCCTACGAGCAGTACTTC; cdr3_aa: CASRAAGAYEQYF
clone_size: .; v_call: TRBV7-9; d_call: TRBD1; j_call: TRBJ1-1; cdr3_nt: TGTGCCAGCAGCTTAGGGAAGGGGGCAAACATGAACACTGAAGCTTTCTTT; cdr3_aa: CASSLGKGANMNTEAFF
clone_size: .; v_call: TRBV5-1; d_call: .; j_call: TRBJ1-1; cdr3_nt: TGCGCCAGCAAGCTTGCGGGGGAGAACACTGAAGCTTTCTTT; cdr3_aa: CASKLAGENTEAFF
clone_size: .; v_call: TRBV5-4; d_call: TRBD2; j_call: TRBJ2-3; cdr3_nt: TGTGCCAGCAGCATAGTAGGGACTAGCGGGAGTAACGCGCAGTATTTT; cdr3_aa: CASSIVGTSGSNAQYF
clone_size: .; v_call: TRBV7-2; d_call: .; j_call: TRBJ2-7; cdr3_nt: TGTGCCAGCAGCTTGACGGGGAAAGGCTCCACCGAGCAGTACTTC; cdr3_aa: CASSLTGKGSTEQYF
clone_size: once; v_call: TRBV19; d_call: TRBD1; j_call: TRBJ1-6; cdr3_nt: TGTGCCAGCAAAGGGTTACAGGGGGCACATTCACCCCTCCACTTT; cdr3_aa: CASKGLQGAHSPLHF
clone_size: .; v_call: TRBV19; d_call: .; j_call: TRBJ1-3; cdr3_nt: TGTGCCAGTAGTATCGGGGAGCCTGGAAACACCATATATTTT; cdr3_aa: CASSIGEPGNTIYF
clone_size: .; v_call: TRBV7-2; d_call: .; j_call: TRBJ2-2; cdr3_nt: TGTGCCAGCAGCTTAGTAGGTAGCGGAAACACCGGGGAGCTGTTTTTT; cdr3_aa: CASSLVGSGNTGELFF
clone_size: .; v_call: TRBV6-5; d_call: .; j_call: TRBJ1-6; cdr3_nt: TGTGCCAGCAGTTATAAGGGGAACGATTCACCCCTCCACTTT; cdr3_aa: CASSYKGNDSPLHF
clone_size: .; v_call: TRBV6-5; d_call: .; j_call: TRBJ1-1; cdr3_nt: TGTGCCAGCTTCAGGCTCTTAGGCACTGAAGCTTTCTTT; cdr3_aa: CASFRLLGTEAFF
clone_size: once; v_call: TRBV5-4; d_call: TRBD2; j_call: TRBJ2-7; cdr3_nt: TGTGCCAGCAGCTCGGGACTAGCGGCTTACGAGCAGTACTTC; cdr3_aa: CASSSGLAAYEQYF
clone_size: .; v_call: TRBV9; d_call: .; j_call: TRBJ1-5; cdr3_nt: TGTGCCAGCAGCTTAGCACCGGGGATGGAGCCCCAGCATTTT; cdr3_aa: CASSLAPGMEPQHF
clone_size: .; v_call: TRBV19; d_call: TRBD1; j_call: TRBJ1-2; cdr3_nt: TGTGCCGCATCGATGGACAGGGACTACTATGGCTACACCTTC; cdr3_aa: CAASMDRDYYGYTF
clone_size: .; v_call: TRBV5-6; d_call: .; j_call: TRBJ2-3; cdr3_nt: TGTGCCAGCAGTAACAGGGTTACAGATACGCAGTATTTT; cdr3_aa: CASSNRVTDTQYF
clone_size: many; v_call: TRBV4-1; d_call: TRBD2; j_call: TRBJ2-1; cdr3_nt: TGCGCCAGCAGCCAAGCACTAGCGGTTAGCTCCTACAATGAGCAGTTCTTC; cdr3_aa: CASSQALAVSSYNEQFF
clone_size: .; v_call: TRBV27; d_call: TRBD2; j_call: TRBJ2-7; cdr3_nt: TGTGCCAGCAGTACGCAAGCGGGAGAGCAGTACTTC; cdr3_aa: CASSTQAGEQYF
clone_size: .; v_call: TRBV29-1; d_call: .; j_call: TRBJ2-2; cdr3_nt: TGCAGCGTTCGATGGACAGCCCTTAACACCGGGGAGCTGTTTTTT; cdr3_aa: CSVRWTALNTGELFF
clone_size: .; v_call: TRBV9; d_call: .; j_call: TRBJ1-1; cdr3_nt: TGTGCCAGCAGCGTACAGGGAACCTTGAACACTGAAGCTTTCTTT; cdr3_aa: CASSVQGTLNTEAFF
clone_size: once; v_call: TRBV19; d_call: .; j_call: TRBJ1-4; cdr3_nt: TGTGCCAGTAGTATAACAGGACAGAAGGAAAAACTGTTTTTT; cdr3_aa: CASSITGQKEKLFF
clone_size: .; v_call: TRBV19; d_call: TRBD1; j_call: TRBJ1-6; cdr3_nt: TGTGCCAGTAGTCCCGACAGGGTGTCCTATAATTCACCCCTCCACTTT; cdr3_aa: CASSPDRVSYNSPLHF
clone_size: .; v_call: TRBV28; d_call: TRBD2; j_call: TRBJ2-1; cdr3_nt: TGTGCCAGCAGGCGGGAGGTCTTTGATGAGCAGTTCTTC; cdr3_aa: CASRREVFDEQFF
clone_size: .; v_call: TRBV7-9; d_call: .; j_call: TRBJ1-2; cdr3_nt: TGTGCCAGCAGCTCCTACAGCGGCTACACCTTC; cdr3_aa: CASSSYSGYTF
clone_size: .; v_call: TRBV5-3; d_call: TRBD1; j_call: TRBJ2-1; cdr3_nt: TGTGCCAGACAGGGGGCGTACAATGAGCAGTTCTTC; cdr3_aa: CARQGAYNEQFF
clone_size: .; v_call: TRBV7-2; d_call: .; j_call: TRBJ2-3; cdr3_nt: TGTGCCAGCAGCTCCCTCGGGAGTAGCGGCACAGATACGCAGTATTTT; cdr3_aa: CASSSLGSSGTDTQYF
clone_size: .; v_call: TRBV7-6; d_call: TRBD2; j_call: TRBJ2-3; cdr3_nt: TGTGCCAGCAGGTTCCCTAGCGGGGGGTCTAGCACAGATACGCAGTATTTT; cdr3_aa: CASRFPSGGSSTDTQYF
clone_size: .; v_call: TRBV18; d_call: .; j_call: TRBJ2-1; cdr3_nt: TGTGCCAGCTCACCAGAGGGCCCCTACAATGAGCAGTTCTTC; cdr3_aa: CASSPEGPYNEQFF
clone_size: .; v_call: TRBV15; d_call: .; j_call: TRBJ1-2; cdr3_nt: TGTGCCACCAGCCAGGGGTTCGACTATGGCTACACCTTC; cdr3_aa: CATSQGFDYGYTF
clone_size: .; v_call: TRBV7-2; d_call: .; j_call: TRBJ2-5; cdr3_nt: TGTGCCAGCAGCGGGCTGGCTGCGGAGACCCAGTACTTC; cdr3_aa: CASSGLAAETQYF
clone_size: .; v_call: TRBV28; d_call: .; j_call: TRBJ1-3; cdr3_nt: TGTGCCAGCAGTCTCTCTGGAAACACCATATATTTT; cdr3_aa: CASSLSGNTIYF
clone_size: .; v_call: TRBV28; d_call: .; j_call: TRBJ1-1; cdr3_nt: TGTGCCAGCAGCCTGTCGGCCTCGGGGTGGAACACTGAAGCTTTCTTT; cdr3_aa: CASSLSASGWNTEAFF
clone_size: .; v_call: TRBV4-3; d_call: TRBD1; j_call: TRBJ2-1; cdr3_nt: TGCGCCAGCAGCCAATATACAGGGGCCTCAGCCTCCTACAATGAGCAGTTCTTC; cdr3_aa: CASSQYTGASASYNEQFF
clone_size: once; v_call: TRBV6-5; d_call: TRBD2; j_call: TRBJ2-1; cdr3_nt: TGTGCCAGCAGTCCTAGCGGGGACGGCAATGAGCAGTTCTTC; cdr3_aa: CASSPSGDGNEQFF
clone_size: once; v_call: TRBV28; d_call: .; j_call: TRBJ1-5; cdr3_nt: TGTGCCAGCAGTTTGTGGCAGTACAATCAGCCCCAGCATTTT; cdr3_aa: CASSLWQYNQPQHF
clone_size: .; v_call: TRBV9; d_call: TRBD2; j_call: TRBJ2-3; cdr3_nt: TGTGCCAGCAGCGTACTACTAGCGGGGGGGCCCGAAGATACGCAGTATTTT; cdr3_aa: CASSVLLAGGPEDTQYF
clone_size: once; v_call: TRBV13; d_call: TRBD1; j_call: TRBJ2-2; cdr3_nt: TGTGCCAGCAGCTTAGTGGACAGGGATGGGTCCGGGGAGCTGTTTTTT; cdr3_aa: CASSLVDRDGSGELFF
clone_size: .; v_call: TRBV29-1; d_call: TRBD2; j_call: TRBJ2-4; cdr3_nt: TGCAGCGTTAGAACGGGGGGGGGCGATATAGCCAAAAACATTCAGTACTTC; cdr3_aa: CSVRTGGGDIAKNIQYF
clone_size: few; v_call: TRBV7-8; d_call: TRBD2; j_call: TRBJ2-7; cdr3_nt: TGTGCCAGCAGCTTAGCGTGGGGGAGGGCCACAGTACGGGAGCAGTACTTC; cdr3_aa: CASSLAWGRATVREQYF
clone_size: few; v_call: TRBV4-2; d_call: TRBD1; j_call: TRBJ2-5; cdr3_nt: TGTGCCAGCAGCCAAGGGGGGACAGAAGAGACCCAGTACTTC; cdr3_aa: CASSQGGTEETQYF
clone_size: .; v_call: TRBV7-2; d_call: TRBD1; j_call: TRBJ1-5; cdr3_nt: TGTGCCAGCAGCATGACAGGGACCAGCAATCAGCCCCAGCATTTT; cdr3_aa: CASSMTGTSNQPQHF
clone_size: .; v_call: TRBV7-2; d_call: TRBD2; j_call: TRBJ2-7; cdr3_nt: TGTGCCAGCAGCTTAGTAGCAGAGCGGGACTACGAGCAGTACTTC; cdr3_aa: CASSLVAERDYEQYF
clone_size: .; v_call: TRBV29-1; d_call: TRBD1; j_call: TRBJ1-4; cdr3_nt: TGCAGCGCAATGGGACAGAGTAATGAAAAACTGTTTTTT; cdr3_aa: CSAMGQSNEKLFF